This T cell receptor beta chain was observed in a study of shared T cell receptors in the human thymus. CDR1 is SGHDT and CDR2 is YYEEEE in the germline V gene. V was pared by 2 bases and J by 6 bases, with 18 bases of the junction left unmatched. The CDR3 has 18 residues. Data came from immunoSEQ multiplex PCR; TCRdb stores just in-frame clones and leaves some out. The sample contains hundreds of thousands of clones, about 95% of which appear only once. V usage is TRBV5-6 and J usage is TRBJ2-5, with 8 bases fitting TRBD1. Sequencing was performed on thymocytes. This clonotype was obtained from a human donor. CDR3 nucleotides: TGTGCCAGCAGCTTAAGGGTTAGTAGGACAGGGAGGAGAAAGACCCAGTACTTC. This codes for CASSLRVSRTGRRKTQYF.